Presented here are 3 T cell receptor beta chains from one specimen sequenced in a study of blood T cell repertoires in COVID-19. Assay used: immunoSEQ multiplex PCR; TCRdb lists only in-frame clones, some missing. In the table there are 95,000 to 150,000 clones, around three quarters of which are singletons. Sequenced sample: peripheral blood. Receptors originate from a man aged 55 to 70 with active or convalescent COVID-19.

This rearrangement joins TRBV21-1 to TRBJ2-1; no DNA check was done on the table's D call, TRBD1. TRBV21-1 is annotated as a pseudogene. This CDR3 is built from 14 residues. The chain's CDR3 is CASSSGHIPDEQFF. The CDR3 coding sequence is TGTGCCAGCAGCAGTGGACATATACCTGATGAGCAGTTCTTC.

The chain has TRBV5-1 and TRBJ2-2; a weak D match, TRBD1 (7 bases). Between the trimmed V and J ends, which lost 0 bases and 6 bases, there was a span of 12 bases. The CDR3 sequence is 15 residues long. The germline gives CDR1 SGHRS, CDR2 YFSETQ. The CDR3 sequence is CASSLDGRGAGELFF. Here the CDR3 DNA reads TGCGCCAGCAGCTTGGACGGCAGGGGGGCCGGGGAGCTGTTTTTT. Complete variable domain (other parts from reference TRBV5-1 and TRBJ2-2): KAGVTQTPRYLIKTRGQQVTLSCSPISGHRSVSWYQQTPGQGLQFLFEYFSETQRNKGNFPGRFSGRQFSNSRSEMNVSTLELGDSALYLCASSLDGRGAGELFFGEGSRLTVL.

The chain has TRBV12-3 or TRBV12-4 and TRBJ2-2; D is uncertain. This CDR3 is 12 amino acids long. The V end was cut by 7 bases, the J end by 2 bases, with 5 bases between. The CDR3 loop is CASTPNTGELFF. For the CDR3, the DNA is TGTGCCAGCACCCCTAACACCGGGGAGCTGTTTTTT.